The 29 T cell receptor beta chains below come from one sample, sequenced in a study of cytomegalovirus exposure and HLA in healthy donors. Both 60 Vbeta primers and 13 Jbeta primers went into the PCR. Assay used: immunoSEQ multiplex PCR; TCRdb lists only in-frame clones, some missing. The table shows fewer than 180,000 clones, with roughly 77% occurring only once. Sequencing was done on a sample of PBMCs. These receptors originate from a human donor in good health.

V and J are TRBV6-1 and TRBJ2-5; D is possibly TRBD1 (5 bases). The germline gives CDR1 MNHNS, CDR2 SASEGT. V was shortened by 4 bases and J by 4 bases, with 19 bases between the two germline ends. CDR3 size: 16 residues. CDR3 residues: CASSVAVGHPGETQYF. DNA of the CDR3: TGTGCCAGCAGTGTAGCAGTAGGACACCCGGGAGAGACCCAGTACTTC.

This chain connects TRBV13 to TRBJ1-1; D gene unclear. V lost 5 bases and J lost 3, with 25 bases in between. This CDR3 is 18 amino acids long. The germline CDR1 and CDR2 sequences are PRHDT and FYEKMQ (reference sequence). The CDR3 DNA reads TGTGCCAGCAGCGTAGCACCGGGATCCTGGGAGACGGACACTGAAGCTTTCTTT. Encoded protein: CASSVAPGSWETDTEAFF. Variable domain in full (rest from reference TRBV13 and TRBJ1-1): AAGVIQSPRHLIKEKRETATLKCYPIPRHDTVYWYQQGPGQDPQFLISFYEKMQSDKGSIPDRFSAQQFSDYHSELNMSSLELGDSALYFCASSVAPGSWETDTEAFFGQGTRLTVV.

The V and J genes are TRBV7-6 and TRBJ2-2; 9 nucleotides match TRBD2. The germline gives CDR1 SGHVS, CDR2 FNYEAQ. There are 17 residues in the CDR3. The junction had 4 bases not matched to a gene; V was cut back by 1 base and J by 1 base. CDR3: CASSLGPAGGNTGELFF. The CDR3 DNA is TGTGCCAGCAGCTTAGGCCCAGCGGGGGGGAACACCGGGGAGCTGTTTTTT.

The chain uses TRBV5-1 and TRBJ1-5; no reliable D call. The CDR3 length is 13 residues. The germline CDR1 and CDR2 sequences are SGHRS and YFSETQ. The ends were cut back, 1 base at V and 5 bases at J, with 7 bases in the middle. CDR3: CASSLSPDQPQHF. Written as DNA, the CDR3 is TGCGCCAGCAGCTTGTCTCCTGATCAGCCCCAGCATTTT.

The rearrangement joins TRBV27 to TRBJ2-1; no clear D gene. V was cut by 7 bases and J by 1 base, with 14 bases left in between. CDR1 MNHEY and CDR2 SMNVEV come from the germline V gene (reference sequence). The CDR3 loop spans 15 amino acids. CDR3 amino acids: CASILYFPSYNEQFF. In DNA, the CDR3 is TGTGCCAGCATCCTCTACTTTCCTTCCTACAATGAGCAGTTCTTC.

V is TRBV7-2 and J is TRBJ2-5, with TRBD2 identical over 15 bases. J lost 5 bases, V lost 4 bases, and 8 bases had no gene match. Per germline, CDR1 SGHTA and CDR2 FQGNSA. The CDR3 loop spans 17 amino acids. CDR3 sequence (DNA): TGTGCCAGCAGCTCTCGGACTAGCGGGAGGGCAGGGGAGACCCAGTACTTC. It yields the protein CASSSRTSGRAGETQYF.

In this sample, this clone turned up once. This chain joins TRBV2 and TRBJ2-7; perhaps TRBD2 as D (5 bases). CDR1 is SNHLY and CDR2 is FYNNEI in the germline V gene. The CDR3 spans 14 residues. V gave up 8 bases and J gave up 0 bases, with 14 bases separating them. The DNA of the CDR3 is TGTGCCAGCCAAGATGGTGGGAGCTCCTACGAGCAGTACTTC. Translated, it gives CASQDGGSSYEQYF.

The V gene is TRBV29-1, the J gene TRBJ1-1, with D perhaps matching TRBD1 (6 bases). The CDR3 is 13 amino acids. Germline-derived CDR1 and CDR2 are SQVTM and ANQGSEA. The V end lost 5 bases, the J end lost 4 bases, and 14 bases lay between the germline ends. The DNA for the CDR3 is TGCAGCGTTTTTATTACAGGGACCACTGAAGCTTTCTTT. This codes for CSVFITGTTEAFF. Together with reference TRBV29-1 and TRBJ1-1, the CDR3 gives the full variable domain: SAVISQKPSRDICQRGTSLTIQCQVDSQVTMMFWYRQQPGQSLTLIATANQGSEATYESGFVIDKFPISRPNLTFSTLTVSNMSPEDSSIYLCSVFITGTTEAFFGQGTRLTVV.

The rearrangement joins TRBV27 to TRBJ2-7, with D maybe TRBD1 (5 bases). The CDR3 is 18 residues long. The V gene lost 1 base and the J gene lost 7 bases, with 26 bases spanning the gap. The germline gives CDR1 MNHEY, CDR2 SMNVEV (reference sequence). CDR3 coding DNA: TGTGCCAGCAGTTTATTGGGCTCGGACACCGGTATTTTTTATGAGCAGTACTTC. This encodes CASSLLGSDTGIFYEQYF.

This chain joins TRBV10-2 and TRBJ2-7; 12 bases line up with TRBD2. There are 14 residues in the CDR3. V dropped 8 bases and J dropped 12; count of bases not matched to a gene: 14. CDR1 WSHSY and CDR2 SAAADI come from the germline V gene. CDR3 sequence: CASPRGGLAGPMYF. The CDR3 DNA sequence: TGCGCCAGCCCACGCGGGGGACTAGCGGGCCCCATGTACTTC.

The chain is built from TRBV6-5 and TRBJ1-2; 11 nucleotides line up with TRBD1. The CDR3 sequence is 14 residues long. The germline gives CDR1 MNHEY, CDR2 SVGAGI. Trimming removed 0 bases from V and 8 bases from J; junction bases left unmatched: 2. The CDR3 nucleotides read TGTGCCAGCAGTTACTCCCGGACAGGGGGCGGCTACACCTTC. This codes for CASSYSRTGGGYTF.

The CDR3 coding sequence is TGCAGTGCTAGAGAACGCGTCGGGCTGTTTTTT. Amino acid sequence: CSARERVGLFF. The rearrangement uses TRBV20-1 and TRBJ1-4; D call uncertain. Germline V gene lookup returns CDR1 DFQATT and CDR2 SNEGSKA (reference sequence). V lost 0 bases and J lost 14, with 10 bases in between. This CDR3 is built from 11 residues.

The J gene is TRBJ1-1, the V gene TRBV13; unclear D gene. Germline V gene sequence: CDR1 PRHDT, CDR2 FYEKMQ (reference sequence). V was cut by 5 bases and J by 4 bases, with 8 bases left in between. This CDR3 region has 12 residues. CDR3: CASSALSTEAFF. The CDR3 DNA reads TGTGCCAGCAGCGCCCTGAGCACTGAAGCTTTCTTT. The variable domain in full, with the rest retrieved from reference TRBV13 and TRBJ1-1, is AAGVIQSPRHLIKEKRETATLKCYPIPRHDTVYWYQQGPGQDPQFLISFYEKMQSDKGSIPDRFSAQQFSDYHSELNMSSLELGDSALYFCASSALSTEAFFGQGTRLTVV.

The V call is TRBV7-8, the J call TRBJ2-1, with D perhaps TRBD2 (6 bases). The V gene's germline CDR1 is SGHVS and CDR2 FQNEAQ. With 0 bases removed from V and 7 bases from J, the gap between germline ends came to 13 bases. This CDR3 is built from 15 residues. The CDR3, as DNA: TGTGCCAGCAGCTTAGCGGGAGGAGTTAAGAATGAGCAGTTCTTC. Translation gives CASSLAGGVKNEQFF.

The chain links TRBV5-1 to TRBJ2-5; possibly TRBD2 for D (5 bases). Trimming took off 0 bases at V and 8 bases at J, with 14 bases between the two ends. This CDR3 is built from 14 residues. Looked up from germline, CDR1 is SGHRS and CDR2 is YFSETQ. CDR3 DNA: TGCGCCAGCAGCTTGGGGGCGGGTAAACCTACCCAGTACTTC. As protein: CASSLGAGKPTQYF.

As for this clone: Other nucleotide sequences from this sample produce the same CDR3. V usage is TRBV7-8 and J usage is TRBJ2-5; 12 nucleotides line up with TRBD2. The trim removed 1 base at V and 2 bases at J, leaving 5 bases unmatched. The CDR3 runs to 17 residues. In germline, CDR1 is SGHVS, CDR2 FQNEAQ. CDR3 sequence reads: CASSLVSGLAGQETQYF. Here the CDR3 DNA reads TGTGCCAGCAGCTTAGTTAGCGGACTAGCGGGACAAGAGACCCAGTACTTC.

The DNA for the CDR3 is TGTGCCAGCAGTGCGGCCACCGGGACAGGGGCTGGCTACACCTTC. Protein: CASSAATGTGAGYTF. The chain couples TRBV25-1 to TRBJ1-2; 10 positions agree with TRBD1. Germline CDR1 and CDR2: MGHDK and SYGVNS. The junction had 9 bases not matched to a gene; V was cut back by 4 bases and J by 7 bases. This CDR3 has 15 residues.

This clone was seen only a few times. The rearrangement joins TRBV6-1 to TRBJ1-5; 7 bases align to TRBD1. The germline V gene encodes CDR1 MNHNS and CDR2 SASEGT. CDR3 length: 15 residues. V shed 11 bases and J 0 bases; nucleotides not matched to a gene: 10. DNA for the CDR3: TGTGCCTGCAACCTACAGGGGATTAGCAATCAGCCCCAGCATTTT. As protein: CACNLQGISNQPQHF.

A word on this clone: Other DNA sequences in the sample encode the same CDR3. The rearrangement joins TRBV7-9 to TRBJ1-1; a possible D gene is TRBD1 (6 bases). CDR3 length: 12 residues. The germline V gene encodes CDR1 SEHNR and CDR2 FQNEAQ (reference sequence). V gave up 5 bases and J gave up 5 bases, with 9 bases separating them. CDR3 nucleotides: TGTGCCAGCAGCCCGACAGGAACTGAAGCTTTCTTT. This translates into CASSPTGTEAFF.

The chain employs TRBV19 and TRBJ1-4; tentatively, D is TRBD1 (6 bases). The CDR3 length is 14 residues. Deletions cut 6 bases from V and 8 bases from J, with 16 bases between. In germline, CDR1 is LNHDA, CDR2 SQIVND (reference sequence). The DNA for the CDR3 is TGTGCCAGTAGCCCCGCAGGGGTTAACGAAAAACTGTTTTTT. Its protein product is CASSPAGVNEKLFF.

The chain carries TRBV7-2 and TRBJ2-7, with TRBD2 matching over 8 bases. The CDR3 consists of 13 residues. CDR1 and CDR2 from the germline V gene are SGHTA and FQGNSA. V dropped 3 bases and J dropped 4; count of bases not matched to a gene: 2. The DNA for the CDR3 is TGTGCCAGCAGCTTCACTAGCGGATACGAGCAGTACTTC. It is translated as CASSFTSGYEQYF.

The rearrangement uses TRBV29-1 and TRBJ1-2; D possibly corresponds to TRBD1 (5 bases). Germline CDR1 reads SQVTM; CDR2 reads ANQGSEA. Trimming removed 0 bases from V and 4 bases from J, with 18 bases in between. CDR3 length equals 16 residues. The CDR3 bases are TGCAGCGTTGAAGATCTAGGGTCGGGGGGTGTCTATGGCTACACCTTC. It codes for CSVEDLGSGGVYGYTF.

In DNA form, the CDR3 reads TGTGCCAGCAGCGCGACCCAGGGATCTGGGGCCAACGTCCTGACTTTC. Amino acid sequence: CASSATQGSGANVLTF. This chain uses TRBV9 with TRBJ2-6; TRBD1 is a possible D gene (5 bases). The CDR3 length is 16 residues. Trimming removed 3 bases from V and 1 base from J, with 11 bases in between. Germline-derived CDR1 and CDR2 are SGDLS and YYNGEE.

The chain couples TRBV28 to TRBJ1-5; TRBD1 matches at 8 bases. J lost 3 bases, V lost 5 bases, and 6 bases had no gene match. This CDR3 is 15 amino acids long. Germline V gene lookup returns CDR1 MDHEN and CDR2 SYDVKM. The CDR3: CASSQLDRDNQPQHF. CDR3 DNA sequence: TGTGCCAGCAGTCAACTGGACAGGGACAATCAGCCCCAGCATTTT. The full variable domain, in which reference TRBV28 and TRBJ1-5 provide the parts outside the CDR3, is DVKVTQSSRYLVKRTGEKVFLECVQDMDHENMFWYRQDPGLGLRLIYFSYDVKMKEKGDIPEGYSVSREKKERFSLILESASTNQTSMYLCASSQLDRDNQPQHFGDGTRLSIL.

V is TRBV10-1 and J is TRBJ1-6; D ambiguous. The germline V and J ends were trimmed by 6 bases and 6 bases, with 15 bases remaining between them. The CDR3 runs to 15 residues. Germline lookup yields CDR1 WNHNN and CDR2 SYGVQD (reference sequence). The CDR3 region has the DNA TGCGCCAGCAGCACATGGAGACTCGTTAATTCACCCCTCCACTTT. It codes for CASSTWRLVNSPLHF.

The V gene is TRBV27, the J gene TRBJ2-1; tentative D call: TRBD2 (5 bases). Germline CDR1 is MNHEY and CDR2 is SMNVEV (reference sequence). V gave up 5 bases and J gave up 3 bases, with 8 bases separating them. The CDR3 consists of 13 residues. The CDR3 DNA reads as TGTGCCAGCAGTGGGAGCGTCTACAATGAGCAGTTCTTC. This encodes CASSGSVYNEQFF.

The gene calls are TRBV11-2 and TRBJ1-5; weak D call: TRBD1 (5 bases). The CDR3 is 16 amino acids. CDR1 and CDR2 (germline): SGHAT, FQNNGV. The V and J ends lost 1 base and 2 bases respectively, with 12 bases between them. The CDR3 sequence is CASSLGSGGGNQPQHF. CDR3 bases: TGTGCCAGCAGCTTAGGTTCCGGGGGGGGCAATCAGCCCCAGCATTTT. The full variable domain, completed using reference TRBV11-2 and TRBJ1-5, is EAGVAQSPRYKIIEKRQSVAFWCNPISGHATLYWYQQILGQGPKLLIQFQNNGVVDDSQLPKDRFSAERLKGVDSTLKIQPAKLEDSAVYLCASSLGSGGGNQPQHFGDGTRLSIL.

CDR3 region: CASTEDFPYEQYF. The CDR3 coding sequence is TGTGCCAGCACTGAGGACTTTCCCTACGAGCAGTACTTC. The chain recombines TRBV11-2 with TRBJ2-7; D is possibly TRBD2 (5 bases). With 7 bases removed from V and 2 bases from J, the gap between germline ends came to 12 bases. Germline loops: CDR1 SGHAT, CDR2 FQNNGV. The CDR3 runs to 13 residues.

The chain combines TRBV15 with TRBJ2-2; D remains unclear. The CDR3 contains 14 residues. With 3 bases removed from V and 6 bases from J, the gap between germline ends came to 11 bases. Per the germline V gene, CDR1 is LNHNV and CDR2 is YYDKDF (reference sequence). This CDR3 is CATSRWSRPGELFF. The CDR3 DNA is TGTGCCACCAGCAGGTGGAGTAGGCCCGGGGAGCTGTTTTTT.